This TCR beta chain was captured by sequencing in a study of blood T cell repertoires in COVID-19. In the study overall: Sites in the United States, Italy and Spain provided acute and convalescent COVID-19 samples. From T cells, B-cell-depleted T cells, or PBMCs came the material, which was cDNA or gDNA.

Original analysis: Amplified reference gene primers provided the basis for estimating nucleated cell counts. Some clones are missing from TCRdb's copy, which holds only in-frame ones; the method was immunoSEQ multiplex PCR. The D gene and trimming were derived from the DNA, and the V and J assignments and clone size from that table. The table has 200,000 to 250,000 clones, roughly 86% seen once; the top ten hold approximately 2.6%. V dropped 0 bases and J dropped 0; count of bases not matched to a gene: 3. The CDR3 is made up of 17 amino acids. Germline assignment: CDR1 SGHRS and CDR2 YFSETQ. The gene calls are TRBV5-1 and TRBJ1-6; 7 nucleotides match TRBD1. The clonotype comes from a woman aged 60-75 years with acute or convalescent COVID-19. Sequencing input: peripheral blood. The CDR3 DNA follows: TGCGCCAGCAGCTTGGGGACAGGAAGCTCCTATAATTCACCCCTCCACTTT. This gives the protein CASSLGTGSSYNSPLHF.